This T cell receptor (beta chain) was recorded in a study of cytomegalovirus exposure and HLA in healthy donors. CDR1 LGHNT and CDR2 FRNRAP come from the germline V gene. The ends lost 8 bases at V and 0 bases at J; junction bases unmatched: 2. The CDR3 sequence is 13 residues long. In this sample, this clone turned up a few times. The PCR contained 60 Vbeta and 13 Jbeta primers. Clones were sequenced by immunoSEQ multiplex PCR, and TCRdb holds only the in-frame ones, with some missing. The repertoire holds roughly 180,000 clones, with roughly 8.7% as singletons. The sequencing input was PBMCs. This receptor was obtained from a woman aged 30 to 39 in good health and CMV-seropositive. The V gene is TRBV12-5, the J gene TRBJ2-3; 7 bases are a match to TRBD1. CDR3 in amino acids: CASRRGSTDTQYF. CDR3 bases: TGTGCTAGTCGCAGGGGGAGCACAGATACGCAGTATTTT.